This is a list of T cell receptor beta chains from one sample in a study of T cell repertoires in aging, cancer and after chemotherapy. TCRdb reprocessed the multiplex PCR reads via MiXCR and lists one record per CDR3 protein. The data show fewer than 8,500 distinct CDR3 sequences, 25% to 35% seen once. The specimen sequenced was blood. The source is a human donor with a blood cancer. Both conserved end residues are trimmed from each CDR3. D genes are given only for firm matches. Rows may omit the clone size; those that give it use once, few, many or a size class.

v_call cdr3_length clone_size d_call cdr3_aa
TRBV13 12 . . ASSPNRAVYGYT
TRBV18 14 medium-sized . ASSPSRAPNTGELF
TRBV6-1 11 . . ASLLSSRTEAF
TRBV6-1 11 . . ASSAEEKETQY
TRBV6-5 14 few TRBD1 ASSRRAGTGTYEQY
TRBV5-5 13 medium-sized TRBD1 ASSATGTGQYEQY
TRBV11-3 13 . . ASSLGTTGGHEQY
TRBV11-3 14 medium-sized TRBD2 ASSLGKVAGSYEQY
TRBV11-2 11 . . ASSQDGAYEQY
TRBV12-3/TRBV12-4 12 few . ASSSRTDNQPQH
TRBV12-3/TRBV12-4 13 few . ASSFGGSSNQPQH
TRBV7-9 15 . . ASSRRSANSGANVLT
TRBV11-3 14 . . ASSLAPGPSGNTIY
TRBV5-1 13 . TRBD2 ASSLAGDWRETQY
TRBV18 11 medium-sized . ASSPPGHGEQF
TRBV6-4 11 . . ASSYGAYNEQF
TRBV19 14 medium-sized . ASSTDRLGPGETQY
TRBV10-3 11 few TRBD1 AIRGTGNQPQH
TRBV15 13 medium-sized . ATSREGSGANVLT
TRBV6-1 12 medium-sized TRBD1 ASRGDRGLGELF
TRBV27 10 medium-sized TRBD1 ASSFDRGRLF
TRBV30 10 . TRBD1 AWSSWTGEAF
TRBV20-1 14 . . SAMGGGLSSYNEQF
TRBV19 12 medium-sized . ASSIDNGRYGYT
TRBV5-4 12 few TRBD1 ASSLKGAADTQY
TRBV29-1 13 medium-sized . SLGVGSSDSDTQY
TRBV27 12 few TRBD2 ASSFSRGSYEQY
TRBV6-1 14 few TRBD1 ALGRDRGPSGNTIY
TRBV5-5 14 few . ASSQDRPGGGDTQY
TRBV11-3 13 medium-sized . ASSLVGLSTDTQY
TRBV5-4 12 . . ASSRGGGTDTQY
TRBV5-6 13 few TRBD1 ASSLFGTGSNEQF
TRBV29-1 13 . . SVDSPAGLTQGYT
TRBV6-4 11 . . ASSDEGSYGYT
TRBV6-1 13 . . ASTQGPGTTYEQY
TRBV11-3 13 medium-sized . ASSLRGDGSYEQY
TRBV5-4 14 few . ASSLPGPVMNTEAF